Listed below are T cell receptor beta chains from one sample, sequenced in a study of a mutant IDH1 vaccine in newly diagnosed glioma. Their antigens are not known. TCRdb keeps only in-frame clones here, not all; method: immunoSEQ multiplex PCR. The sample consists of some 71,000 clones, about 87% of them appearing once. Sequenced material: PBMCs, taken from a glioma patient whose treatment included an IDH1 peptide vaccine. Receptors originate from a man aged 30 to 45 with glioma. CDR3s include the opening cysteine and the closing phenylalanine or tryptophan. Each record gives: V gene, D gene, J gene, clone size, CDR3 DNA, CDR3 protein. The D gene is left open where the match is weak. Expanded clones get a size class; other rows say once, few or many, or leave the size out.

V gene: TRBV4-1
D gene: TRBD2
J gene: TRBJ2-1
clone size: -
CDR3 DNA: TGCGCCAGCAGCCAAGTCGGACTAGCGATCTACAATGAGCAGTTCTTC
CDR3 protein: CASSQVGLAIYNEQFF

V gene: TRBV7-9
D gene: TRBD1
J gene: TRBJ1-1
clone size: -
CDR3 DNA: TGTGCCAGCAGTTACTACCAGGGGGGGGAAGCTTTCTTT
CDR3 protein: CASSYYQGGEAFF

V gene: TRBV6-1
D gene: -
J gene: TRBJ2-1
clone size: -
CDR3 DNA: TGTGCCAGCAGAGTTGGACGTGAGCAGTTCTTC
CDR3 protein: CASRVGREQFF

V gene: TRBV9
D gene: TRBD2
J gene: TRBJ2-1
clone size: -
CDR3 DNA: TGTGCCAGCAGCACTAGCGGGGGAGGCTCCTACAATGAGCAGTTCTTC
CDR3 protein: CASSTSGGGSYNEQFF

V gene: TRBV5-1
D gene: -
J gene: TRBJ1-2
clone size: few
CDR3 DNA: TGCGCCAGCAGCTTGGATGGGAGTAACTATGGCTACACCTTC
CDR3 protein: CASSLDGSNYGYTF

V gene: TRBV18
D gene: TRBD1
J gene: TRBJ1-1
clone size: -
CDR3 DNA: TGTGCCAGCTCACCACCGGGACAGGGGGCTTTCTTT
CDR3 protein: CASSPPGQGAFF

V gene: TRBV14
D gene: -
J gene: TRBJ2-3
clone size: -
CDR3 DNA: TGTGCCAGCAGCCAAGATCGGGCGACAGATACGCAGTATTTT
CDR3 protein: CASSQDRATDTQYF

V gene: TRBV7-2
D gene: -
J gene: TRBJ2-7
clone size: -
CDR3 DNA: TGTGCCAGCAGCTTTGGAGAAAGCTCCTACGAGCAGTACTTC
CDR3 protein: CASSFGESSYEQYF

V gene: TRBV6-5
D gene: -
J gene: TRBJ2-7
clone size: -
CDR3 DNA: TGTGCCAGCAGTTACTCGGGGGGCCGAACCTACGAGCAGTACTTC
CDR3 protein: CASSYSGGRTYEQYF

V gene: TRBV9
D gene: -
J gene: TRBJ2-3
clone size: -
CDR3 DNA: TGTGCCAGCAGCGTAGGTGCGCGGAGAACAGATACGCAGTATTTT
CDR3 protein: CASSVGARRTDTQYF

V gene: TRBV2
D gene: TRBD2
J gene: TRBJ2-1
clone size: -
CDR3 DNA: TGTGCCAGCAGTGTGCAAGGCGGGGGCCGGGAGGGCCCAAATGAGCAGTTCTTC
CDR3 protein: CASSVQGGGREGPNEQFF

V gene: TRBV14
D gene: -
J gene: TRBJ2-2
clone size: -
CDR3 DNA: TGTGCCAGCAGCCCCCTGCCTGGGAGGGGGATAATCGGGGAGCTGTTTTTT
CDR3 protein: CASSPLPGRGIIGELFF

V gene: TRBV28
D gene: -
J gene: TRBJ2-7
clone size: -
CDR3 DNA: TGTGCCAGCAGCCGAGGGCAGGGCTACGAGCAGTACTTC
CDR3 protein: CASSRGQGYEQYF

V gene: TRBV6-1
D gene: -
J gene: TRBJ1-5
clone size: -
CDR3 DNA: TGTGCCAGCAGTACCTCTAGGAGCAATCAGCCCCAGCATTTT
CDR3 protein: CASSTSRSNQPQHF

V gene: TRBV6-5
D gene: -
J gene: TRBJ1-2
clone size: -
CDR3 DNA: TGTGCCAGCAGTCTGGGTTTTGGCTATGGCTACACCTTC
CDR3 protein: CASSLGFGYGYTF

V gene: TRBV7-6
D gene: -
J gene: TRBJ1-1
clone size: few
CDR3 DNA: TGTGCCAGCAGCCCCCCCATGAACACTGAAGCTTTCTTT
CDR3 protein: CASSPPMNTEAFF

V gene: TRBV6-5
D gene: TRBD1
J gene: TRBJ1-2
clone size: -
CDR3 DNA: TGTGCCAGCAGTGACCCGACAGGGGGCTATGGCTACACCTTC
CDR3 protein: CASSDPTGGYGYTF

V gene: TRBV5-6
D gene: -
J gene: TRBJ2-3
clone size: -
CDR3 DNA: TGTGCCAGCAGCTTTCGACGGCGCCTAGATACGCAGTATTTC
CDR3 protein: CASSFRRRLDTQYF

V gene: TRBV30
D gene: -
J gene: TRBJ2-5
clone size: -
CDR3 DNA: TGTGCCTGGAGTGTAAGCGGGTCGCCGGAGACCCAGTACTTC
CDR3 protein: CAWSVSGSPETQYF

V gene: TRBV28
D gene: -
J gene: TRBJ1-2
clone size: -
CDR3 DNA: TGTGCCAGCAGTACGCCCGCTAGGGGATCGGACTATGGCTACACCTTC
CDR3 protein: CASSTPARGSDYGYTF

V gene: TRBV27
D gene: -
J gene: TRBJ2-7
clone size: -
CDR3 DNA: TGTGCCAGCAGTTTACGAGGGTCCGAGCGGCTTTACTACGAGCAGTACTTC
CDR3 protein: CASSLRGSERLYYEQYF

V gene: TRBV9
D gene: -
J gene: TRBJ2-7
clone size: -
CDR3 DNA: TGTGCCAGCAGCGAGGACAGTTTCGCCTACGAGCAGTACTTC
CDR3 protein: CASSEDSFAYEQYF

V gene: TRBV5-1
D gene: TRBD1
J gene: TRBJ1-3
clone size: -
CDR3 DNA: TGCGCCAGCAGCTTGGGAACCGGGACAGGGGTCTACACCATATATTTT
CDR3 protein: CASSLGTGTGVYTIYF

V gene: TRBV6-6
D gene: -
J gene: TRBJ1-5
clone size: few
CDR3 DNA: TGTGCCAGCACCATGGGGCAGGGGATGGGTCAGCCCCAGCATTTT
CDR3 protein: CASTMGQGMGQPQHF

V gene: TRBV7-8
D gene: TRBD1
J gene: TRBJ1-2
clone size: -
CDR3 DNA: TGTGCCAGCAGCCCGGGGACAGGGCGGAATGGCTACACCTTC
CDR3 protein: CASSPGTGRNGYTF

V gene: TRBV7-9
D gene: -
J gene: TRBJ2-2
clone size: -
CDR3 DNA: TGTGCCAGCAGCCGTAAAGGTCCGGGAGAAAGCCACACCGGGGAGCTGTTTTTT
CDR3 protein: CASSRKGPGESHTGELFF

V gene: TRBV6-1
D gene: -
J gene: TRBJ1-3
clone size: once
CDR3 DNA: TGTGCCAGCAGTGAAGAGCCGAGACTCTCTGGAAACACCATATATTTT
CDR3 protein: CASSEEPRLSGNTIYF

V gene: TRBV28
D gene: -
J gene: TRBJ2-7
clone size: -
CDR3 DNA: TGTGCCAGCAGCCCCAGGGGGGTTGGGGAGCAGTACTTC
CDR3 protein: CASSPRGVGEQYF

V gene: TRBV5-1
D gene: TRBD1
J gene: TRBJ1-2
clone size: few
CDR3 DNA: TGCGCCAGCAGCATCGGGACAGACTATGGCTACACCTTC
CDR3 protein: CASSIGTDYGYTF